A selection of T cell receptor beta chains follows, all from one sample in a study of cytomegalovirus exposure and HLA in healthy donors. Profiling relied on immunoSEQ multiplex PCR, and the TCRdb table lists in-frame clones only, not all of them. The repertoire holds fewer than 60,000 clones, with just over 90% as singletons. Sequencing was performed on PBMCs. These receptors came from a woman aged 18-29 years in good health and CMV-seropositive. CDR3s include the opening cysteine and the closing phenylalanine or tryptophan. The D gene is left open where the match is weak. Some rows mark clone size as missing; the rest say once, few, many or name a class of expanded clone.

d_gene	abundance	v_gene	j_gene	CDR3nt	CDR3aa
.	.	TRBV7-8	TRBJ2-5	TGTGCCAGCAGCTCCCTTGGAGGCCAGTACTTC	CASSSLGGQYF
TRBD1	.	TRBV4-1	TRBJ2-7	TGCGCCAGCAGCCGGCTAACCGGACAGGGGAGGTACGAGCAGTACTTC	CASSRLTGQGRYEQYF
.	.	TRBV27	TRBJ1-4	TGTGCCAGCAGTTTTGACAGAACAACTAATGAAAAACTGTTTTTT	CASSFDRTTNEKLFF
TRBD1	.	TRBV27	TRBJ2-1	TGTGCCAGCAGTTCTGCCGGGACAGGGAATGAGCAGTTCTTC	CASSSAGTGNEQFF
TRBD1	.	TRBV5-5	TRBJ1-4	TGTGCCAGCAGCTTACAAGGACAGGGTCAGGCTAATGAAAAACTGTTTTTT	CASSLQGQGQANEKLFF
.	.	TRBV4-3	TRBJ1-6	TGCGCCAGCAGCCCCGAATCAAGGGGTTCACCCCTCCACTTT	CASSPESRGSPLHF
.	.	TRBV19	TRBJ2-7	TGTGCCAGTAGTGCCCGTTCAGGATCAGAGCAGTACTTC	CASSARSGSEQYF
TRBD1	.	TRBV11-2	TRBJ2-1	TGTGCCAGCAGCTTAGCCCGGGACAGTTACAATGAGCAGTTCTTC	CASSLARDSYNEQFF
TRBD1	once	TRBV5-5	TRBJ2-7	TGTGCCAGCAGCTCCTTACAGTTGACAGGGCGCTACGAGCAGTACTTC	CASSSLQLTGRYEQYF
TRBD1	.	TRBV7-6	TRBJ1-1	TGTGCCAGCAGCTCAAACTTACTAGGACAGGGAACTGAAGCTTTCTTT	CASSSNLLGQGTEAFF
.	.	TRBV11-3	TRBJ1-1	TGTGCCAGCAGCCCTAGTGGGTTCAGAGGGGAGGACACTGAAGCTTTCTTT	CASSPSGFRGEDTEAFF
TRBD1	.	TRBV9	TRBJ1-1	TGTGCCAGCAGCGTAGGGGGGACAGTTCGTAGCACTGAAGCTTTCTTT	CASSVGGTVRSTEAFF
TRBD1	.	TRBV4-3	TRBJ1-2	TGCGCCAGCAGCCAACTTTCGACAGGGAACTATGGCTACACCTTC	CASSQLSTGNYGYTF
.	.	TRBV20-1	TRBJ2-1	TGCAGTGCTACCAATAATGAGCAGTTCTTC	CSATNNEQFF
.	.	TRBV2	TRBJ2-1	TGTGCCAGCGGGGGGACCAGGGTTTACAATGAGCAGTTCTTC	CASGGTRVYNEQFF